The clone carrying this TCR beta chain was seen more than once but under ten times. This record comes from a study of cytomegalovirus exposure and HLA in healthy donors. PCR amplification relied on 60 Vbeta primers (plus 13 Jbeta primers). Profiling relied on immunoSEQ multiplex PCR, and the TCRdb table lists in-frame clones only, not all of them. The repertoire includes approximately 150,000 clones, around three quarters of them detected once, and 1.5% to 2% sits in the top ten. The CDR3 has 15 residues. V was trimmed by 0 bases and J by 9 bases, leaving 15 bases between them. CDR1 SGHNT and CDR2 YENEEA come from the germline V gene.

The chain links TRBV11-3 to TRBJ2-1; D perhaps matches TRBD1 (6 bases). This clonotype originated in a man aged 40-50 years in good health and CMV-seronegative. Sequencing was carried out using PBMCs. CDR3 sequence reads: CASSLDRGIQGEQFF. The DNA of the CDR3 is TGTGCCAGCAGCTTAGATCGAGGTATACAGGGTGAGCAGTTCTTC.